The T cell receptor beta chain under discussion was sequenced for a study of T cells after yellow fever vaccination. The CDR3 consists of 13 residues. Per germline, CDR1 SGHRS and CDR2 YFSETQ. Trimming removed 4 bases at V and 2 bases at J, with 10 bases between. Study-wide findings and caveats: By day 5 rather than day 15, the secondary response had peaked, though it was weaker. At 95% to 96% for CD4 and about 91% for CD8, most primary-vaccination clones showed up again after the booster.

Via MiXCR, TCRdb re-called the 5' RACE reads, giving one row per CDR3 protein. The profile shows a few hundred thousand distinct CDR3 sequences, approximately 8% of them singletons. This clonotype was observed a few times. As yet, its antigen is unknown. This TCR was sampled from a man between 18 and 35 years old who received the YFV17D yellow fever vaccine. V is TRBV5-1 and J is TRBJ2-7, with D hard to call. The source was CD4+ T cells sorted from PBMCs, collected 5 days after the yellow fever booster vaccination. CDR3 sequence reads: CASSRNGAYEQYF. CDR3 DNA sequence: TGCGCCAGCAGCCGCAACGGCGCCTACGAGCAGTACTTC.